Listed here is a single T cell receptor beta chain. The sample belongs to a study of blood T cell repertoires in COVID-19. Study-wide background: T cells, B-cell-depleted T cells, or PBMCs provided the cDNA or gDNA that served as material.

The cohort comprised adults aged roughly 18 to 95 years residing in approximately 25 US areas. Two consecutive negative NP/OP PCR tests, clearance, or resolved symptoms defined Cohort 3 recovery. This CDR3 is built from 15 residues. Germline V gene data show CDR1 as KGHSH and CDR2 as LQKENI. V lost 0 bases and J lost 9; bases outside the gene matches: 8. Produced via immunoSEQ multiplex PCR; TCRdb's table is partial and in-frame only. Here the sample spans about 300,000 clones, approximately 92% being singletons. This receptor was identified in a woman aged 25 to 39 who had recovered from COVID-19. What was sequenced was PBMCs or T cells enriched from blood (not recorded which). This chain links TRBV18 with TRBJ2-1, with 7 bases matching TRBD2. The DNA of the CDR3 is TGTGCCAGCTCACCACCGTCTCGACTAGCAGCTGAGCAGTTCTTC. Its translation: CASSPPSRLAAEQFF.